The rows below give T cell receptor beta chains drawn from one sample of a study of cytomegalovirus exposure and HLA in healthy donors. Repertoires were generated with immunoSEQ multiplex PCR, while TCRdb's copy carries only in-frame clones and drops some. The sample includes around 86,000 clones, 75% to 85% of them seen just once. The specimen was PBMCs. All receptors come from a man in his fifties in good health and CMV-seropositive. Both conserved end residues are part of each CDR3. The D gene is left open where the match is weak. Rows give clone size only sometimes, using once, few, many, or a class for an expanded clone.

j_gene	d_gene	abundance	v_gene	CDR3aa	CDR3nt
TRBJ1-2	-	-	TRBV2	CASPRVAGAGYTF	TGTGCCAGCCCCCGGGTGGCAGGGGCTGGCTACACCTTC
TRBJ2-3	TRBD2	-	TRBV19	CASMSGRATDTQYF	TGTGCCAGTATGAGCGGGAGGGCCACAGATACGCAGTATTTT
TRBJ2-5	TRBD1	-	TRBV10-3	CAISLNDRGRQETQYF	TGTGCCATCAGTCTGAATGACAGGGGGCGCCAAGAGACCCAGTACTTC
TRBJ2-7	TRBD2	-	TRBV5-1	CASSLGDGTTTYEQYF	TGCGCCAGCAGCTTGGGGGACGGGACTACCACCTACGAGCAGTACTTC
TRBJ1-1	TRBD1	-	TRBV7-2	CASSPQGAGGNTEAFF	TGTGCCAGCAGCCCCCAGGGGGCCGGGGGGAACACTGAAGCTTTCTTT
TRBJ2-5	TRBD2	-	TRBV7-2	CASSPQRLAGQETQYF	TGTGCCAGCAGCCCCCAGAGGCTAGCGGGGCAAGAGACCCAGTACTTC
TRBJ2-3	TRBD2	-	TRBV7-8	CASSRPGLAGGTDTQYF	TGTGCCAGCAGCCGTCCGGGACTAGCGGGGGGCACAGATACGCAGTATTTT
TRBJ1-1	TRBD1	-	TRBV5-6	CASSPERTGLITEAFF	TGTGCCAGCAGCCCCGAACGGACAGGGTTGATCACTGAAGCTTTCTTT
TRBJ2-7	TRBD2	-	TRBV11-3	CASSLVSVSSGIYEQYF	TGTGCCAGCAGCTTAGTCAGTGTGTCTAGCGGGATCTACGAGCAGTACTTC
TRBJ2-1	TRBD2	-	TRBV7-8	CASSGQTSGSRDEQFF	TGTGCCAGCAGCGGACAGACTAGCGGGAGTAGGGATGAGCAGTTCTTC
TRBJ1-2	TRBD1	few	TRBV11-1	CASSQDRLYGYTF	TGTGCCAGCAGCCAGGACAGGTTATATGGCTACACCTTC
TRBJ2-1	TRBD2	-	TRBV9	CASSVGPGGSYNEQFF	TGTGCCAGCAGCGTAGGACCTGGCGGGAGCTACAATGAGCAGTTCTTC
TRBJ2-1	TRBD2	once	TRBV5-1	CASSPLQTSGSSSNEQFF	TGCGCCAGCAGCCCCCTGCAGACTAGCGGGAGTTCCTCGAATGAGCAGTTCTTC
TRBJ2-1	TRBD1	few	TRBV7-3	CASSYRQGVNDEQFF	TGTGCCAGCAGTTATCGACAGGGAGTTAATGATGAGCAGTTCTTC
TRBJ1-1	-	once	TRBV7-2	CASSLSVNTEAFF	TGTGCCAGCAGCTTATCTGTGAACACTGAAGCTTTCTTT
TRBJ2-5	TRBD2	-	TRBV28	CASSSPGLAGKEQYF	TGTGCCAGCAGTTCCCCCGGACTAGCGGGAAAAGAGCAGTACTTC